One and the same sample provided the 30 T cell receptor beta chains below, sequenced in a study of CD8 T cells in ankylosing spondylitis. A single record per CDR3 protein comes from TCRdb applying MiXCR to the 5' RACE reads. The sample includes 25,000 to 30,000 distinct CDR3 sequences, around 5.2% of them seen just once. The sequencing sample was made of blood, either unsorted or a sorted T cell fraction (not recorded which). These receptors were obtained from a female donor with ankylosing spondylitis or in good health (not recorded which).

This clonotype has just a few counts. The chain carries TRBV9 and TRBJ2-7; 8 nucleotides agree with TRBD1. CDR3 length: 17 amino acids. The ends lost 4 bases at V and 3 bases at J; junction bases unmatched: 15. The germline V gene encodes CDR1 SGDLS and CDR2 YYNGEE. CDR3 coding DNA: TGTGCCAGCAGCAAGCGACAGGGGTCTCCGCTAGGCTACGAGCAGTACTTC. Amino acid sequence: CASSKRQGSPLGYEQYF.

Concerning this clonotype itself: This may be a read error: a much more frequent sequence differs by one nucleotide. The chain uses TRBV9 and TRBJ1-2, with no clear D. CDR1 and CDR2 from the germline V gene are SGDLS and YYNGEE. This CDR3 contains 14 residues. This CDR3 is CTSSPGLLTRGYTF. The CDR3, as DNA: TGTACCAGCAGCCCCGGACTACTCACAAGGGGCTACACCTTC.

This clonotype was picked up a small number of times. The chain is built from TRBV9 and TRBJ2-1, with TRBD2 matching 9 bases. The CDR3 contains 16 residues. Trimming removed 1 base from V and 6 bases from J; junction bases left unmatched: 8. The germline CDR1 and CDR2 sequences are SGDLS and YYNGEE. Written as DNA, the CDR3 is TGTGCCAGCAGCGTATCTGTAGCGGGAGTCGGCAATGAGCAGTTCTTC. Translating it yields CASSVSVAGVGNEQFF. The whole variable domain, filled in from reference TRBV9 and TRBJ2-1, reads DSGVTQTPKHLITATGQRVTLRCSPRSGDLSVYWYQQSLDQGLQFLIQYYNGEERAKGNILERFSAQQFPDLHSELNLSSLELGDSALYFCASSVSVAGVGNEQFFGPGTRLTVL.

This clonotype was picked up many times. The genes are TRBV9 and TRBJ2-5, with D perhaps being TRBD1 or TRBD2 (5 bases each). V lost 4 bases, J lost 7 bases, and 17 bases lay in between. CDR3 length equals 14 residues. Germline CDR1 SGDLS, CDR2 YYNGEE. The DNA for the CDR3 is TGTGCCAGCAGCACATCCGGGACCACCAGGACCCAGTACTTC. The encoded protein is CASSTSGTTRTQYF. The whole variable domain, remainder taken from reference TRBV9 and TRBJ2-5, is DSGVTQTPKHLITATGQRVTLRCSPRSGDLSVYWYQQSLDQGLQFLIQYYNGEERAKGNILERFSAQQFPDLHSELNLSSLELGDSALYFCASSTSGTTRTQYFGPGTRLLVL.

This clonotype was detected ten times or more. The V call is TRBV9, the J call TRBJ1-2, with D unclear. Germline lookup yields CDR1 SGDLS and CDR2 YYNGEE. The CDR3 covers 16 residues. V was cut by 0 bases and J by 4 bases, with 16 bases left in between. CDR3 sequence reads: CASSVAPGVGSYGYTF. The CDR3 DNA reads TGTGCCAGCAGCGTAGCTCCCGGAGTGGGTTCCTATGGCTACACCTTC. Full variable domain (outside the CDR3, taken from reference TRBV9 and TRBJ1-2): DSGVTQTPKHLITATGQRVTLRCSPRSGDLSVYWYQQSLDQGLQFLIQYYNGEERAKGNILERFSAQQFPDLHSELNLSSLELGDSALYFCASSVAPGVGSYGYTFGSGTRLTVV.

The rearrangement uses TRBV9 and TRBJ2-1, with 11 nucleotides matching TRBD2. V lost 0 bases, J lost 8 bases, and 10 bases stayed unmatched. Germline lookup yields CDR1 SGDLS and CDR2 YYNGEE. This CDR3 comprises 17 residues. The CDR3 here is CASSVVDSGRAKDEQFF. CDR3 in DNA: TGTGCCAGCAGCGTAGTAGATAGCGGGAGGGCTAAGGATGAGCAGTTCTTC.

This clonotype rates as medium-sized (0.01 to 0.1%). The chain combines TRBV9 with TRBJ1-2; 10 nucleotides line up with TRBD1. This CDR3 is built from 16 residues. Germline values: CDR1 SGDLS, CDR2 YYNGEE. V was pared by 4 bases and J by 8 bases, with 14 bases of the junction left unmatched. The CDR3: CASSRRSGTGVGGYTF. The CDR3 DNA reads TGTGCCAGCAGCCGGAGGTCTGGGACAGGGGTCGGAGGCTACACCTTC.

This clonotype was detected ten times or more. The V gene is TRBV9, the J gene TRBJ2-1; 9 bases are a match to TRBD2. Trimming took 4 bases from V and 2 from J; bases not matched to a gene: 19. The CDR3 has 20 residues. The V gene's germline CDR1 is SGDLS and CDR2 YYNGEE. The chain's CDR3 is CASSTRVSGSGTLTYNEQFF. The CDR3 DNA is TGTGCCAGCAGCACCCGGGTTAGCGGGAGTGGTACCTTGACCTACAATGAGCAGTTCTTC.

This clonotype was detected ten times or more. The rearrangement uses TRBV9 and TRBJ2-1; TRBD2 aligns across 10 bases. The CDR3 contains 18 residues. Trimming at V came to 4 bases and at J to 4 bases, leaving 14 bases not matched to a gene. From germline, CDR1 is SGDLS and CDR2 YYNGEE. The CDR3: CASSPLVAGGPIYNEQFF. CDR3 nucleotides: TGTGCCAGCAGCCCCTTGGTAGCGGGAGGTCCCATTTACAATGAGCAGTTCTTC.

In its sample, this clonotype was seen many times. V gene TRBV9 combines with J gene TRBJ2-2; TRBD1 is a possible D gene (5 bases). With 1 base removed from V and 3 bases from J, the gap between germline ends came to 10 bases. Germline loops: CDR1 SGDLS, CDR2 YYNGEE. CDR3 length: 15 residues. DNA of the CDR3: TGTGCCAGCAGCGTAAGGTCACAGGACACCGGGGAGCTGTTTTTT. This translates into CASSVRSQDTGELFF.

This clonotype showed up many times. V is TRBV9 and J is TRBJ1-2; D is perhaps TRBD1 (6 bases). The CDR3 has 13 amino acids. V dropped 0 bases and J dropped 4 bases, with 7 bases sitting between them. CDR1 is SGDLS, CDR2 YYNGEE, per germline. CDR3 amino acids: CASSVEQGYGYTF. Here the CDR3 DNA reads TGTGCCAGCAGCGTAGAACAGGGCTATGGCTACACCTTC. The full variable domain, its missing parts supplied by reference TRBV9 and TRBJ1-2, is DSGVTQTPKHLITATGQRVTLRCSPRSGDLSVYWYQQSLDQGLQFLIQYYNGEERAKGNILERFSAQQFPDLHSELNLSSLELGDSALYFCASSVEQGYGYTFGSGTRLTVV.

Ten or more counts support this clonotype. This rearrangement joins TRBV9 to TRBJ2-3; D is possibly TRBD2 (6 bases). V was cut by 3 bases and J by 3 bases, with 17 bases left in between. The length of the CDR3 is 16 residues. Per germline, CDR1 SGDLS and CDR2 YYNGEE. The CDR3 loop is CASSEPGGRRTDTQYF. The CDR3 nucleotides are TGTGCCAGCAGCGAGCCCGGAGGGAGGCGGACAGATACGCAGTATTTT.

This clonotype was recorded many times. The rearrangement links TRBV23-1 to TRBJ2-4; either TRBD1 or TRBD2 may fit D (5 bases each). TRBV23-1 falls under the ORF class, with uncertain function. This CDR3 is built from 18 residues. Trimming cost V 4 bases and J 1 base, with 20 bases left between them. The CDR3 here is CASSPVRDRYIAKNIQYF. The DNA for the CDR3 is TGCGCCAGCAGTCCTGTCCGGGACCGATATATTGCCAAAAACATTCAGTACTTC.

Judged by abundance, this clonotype is medium-sized (0.01 to 0.1%). The chain uses TRBV9 and TRBJ1-2, with 8 positions matching TRBD1. The germline CDR1 and CDR2 sequences are SGDLS and YYNGEE. This CDR3 is built from 14 residues. With V trimmed by 0 bases and J by 3 bases, 1 base remained unmatched. CDR3 region: CASSVAGGDYGYTF. CDR3 sequence (DNA): TGTGCCAGCAGCGTAGCAGGGGGCGACTATGGCTACACCTTC.

This clonotype was counted at least ten times. The chain carries TRBV9 and TRBJ2-1; 12 positions match TRBD1. This CDR3 has 17 residues. V dropped 0 bases and J dropped 7; count of bases not matched to a gene: 8. Germline CDR1 reads SGDLS; CDR2 reads YYNGEE. The CDR3 DNA follows: TGTGCCAGCAGCGTAGGTTTGGGACAGGGGGCGCGGAATGAGCAGTTCTTC. It yields the protein CASSVGLGQGARNEQFF.

This clonotype was observed at least ten times. The rearrangement uses TRBV9 and TRBJ2-1, with 8 nucleotides matching TRBD2. Germline loops: CDR1 SGDLS, CDR2 YYNGEE. The CDR3 covers 17 residues. Trimming removed 0 bases from V and 0 bases from J; junction bases left unmatched: 5. The DNA for the CDR3 is TGTGCCAGCAGCGTAGGTAACAGCGGGAGCTCCTACAATGAGCAGTTCTTC. Its protein product is CASSVGNSGSSYNEQFF.

A few counts support this clonotype. The rearrangement links TRBV9 to TRBJ2-3, with D possibly matching TRBD1 (5 bases). Germline CDR1 is SGDLS and CDR2 is YYNGEE. The CDR3 is 17 amino acids. V was shortened by 2 bases and J by 3 bases, with 19 bases between the two germline ends. CDR3 sequence reads: CASSVRVESPGTDTQYF. In DNA, the CDR3 is TGTGCCAGCAGCGTCAGGGTAGAAAGCCCTGGGACAGATACGCAGTATTTT.

This clonotype occurred many times. The chain combines TRBV9 with TRBJ2-1, with 8 bases lining up with TRBD2. Losses at the gene ends were 2 bases for V and 3 bases for J; bases not matched to a gene: 4. This CDR3 spans 15 amino acids. Germline V gives CDR1 SGDLS, CDR2 YYNGEE. This CDR3 reads CASSVSSGSYNEQFF. The CDR3 DNA sequence: TGTGCCAGCAGCGTTTCGAGCGGGAGCTACAATGAGCAGTTCTTC.

The chain joins TRBV9 to TRBJ1-4; no clear D gene. V lost 0 bases to trimming and J lost 8 bases, with 14 bases between them. Germline lookup yields CDR1 SGDLS and CDR2 YYNGEE. This CDR3 is built from 15 residues. The CDR3 here is CASSVGPGREEKLFF. CDR3 bases: TGTGCCAGCAGCGTAGGGCCCGGCAGAGAAGAAAAACTGTTTTTT. Based on the CDR3 plus reference TRBV9 and TRBJ1-4, the full variable domain is DSGVTQTPKHLITATGQRVTLRCSPRSGDLSVYWYQQSLDQGLQFLIQYYNGEERAKGNILERFSAQQFPDLHSELNLSSLELGDSALYFCASSVGPGREEKLFFGSGTQLSVL.

This clonotype was picked up many times. The V and J genes are TRBV9 and TRBJ2-3; 7 bases agree with TRBD2. This CDR3 is built from 16 residues. Germline V lookup: CDR1 SGDLS, CDR2 YYNGEE. V trimming: 0 bases; J trimming: 1 base; junction bases outside the gene matches: 5. The CDR3 loop reads CASSVAWLAGTDTQYF. CDR3 DNA sequence: TGTGCCAGCAGCGTAGCTTGGCTAGCGGGCACAGATACGCAGTATTTT.

The table lists this clonotype with many counts. The rearrangement links TRBV9 to TRBJ1-6; 11 positions agree with TRBD1. The CDR3 consists of 15 residues. The germline CDR1 and CDR2 sequences are SGDLS and YYNGEE. The V and J ends lost 4 bases and 9 bases, in that order; junction bases with no gene match: 6. The CDR3 sequence is CASSPGTGGGSPLHF. The CDR3 coding sequence is TGTGCCAGCAGCCCCGGGACAGGGGGTGGTTCACCCCTCCACTTT.

This clonotype came up many times. The rearrangement uses TRBV9 and TRBJ1-6; possibly TRBD1 for D (5 bases). The CDR3 has 16 amino acids. The V and J ends lost 3 bases and 4 bases respectively, with 14 bases between them. CDR1 and CDR2 (germline): SGDLS, YYNGEE. CDR3 protein: CASSGPGSPYNSPLHF. In DNA form, the CDR3 reads TGTGCCAGCAGCGGCCCAGGGAGCCCGTATAATTCACCCCTCCACTTT.

This clonotype occurred many times. The V call is TRBV9, the J call TRBJ2-1; D unresolved. Between the trimmed V and J ends, which lost 0 bases and 7 bases, there was a span of 11 bases. From germline, CDR1 is SGDLS and CDR2 YYNGEE. The CDR3 extends over 14 amino acids. CDR3 sequence (DNA): TGTGCCAGCAGCGTAGCTTATTTTGGGAATGAGCAGTTCTTC. Amino acid sequence: CASSVAYFGNEQFF.

This clonotype was found many times. The CDR3 spells CASSVGPLGRGDSPLHF. The CDR3 DNA sequence: TGTGCCAGCAGCGTTGGGCCCTTAGGCAGGGGAGATTCACCCCTCCACTTT. The chain joins TRBV9 to TRBJ1-6; D is possibly TRBD1 (6 bases). Trimming shortened V by 2 bases and J by 8 bases, and 20 bases separated the two germline ends. Germline V gives CDR1 SGDLS, CDR2 YYNGEE. This CDR3 has 17 amino acids.

This clonotype appeared many times. The J gene is TRBJ1-3, the V gene TRBV9; D perhaps matches TRBD1 (6 bases). V dropped 3 bases and J dropped 5 bases, with 15 bases sitting between them. This CDR3 region has 15 residues. Germline lookup yields CDR1 SGDLS and CDR2 YYNGEE. CDR3 amino acids: CASSDRIWGRNTIYF. The CDR3, as DNA: TGTGCCAGCAGCGACCGGATATGGGGGCGAAACACCATATATTTT.

The table lists this clonotype with many counts. V gene TRBV9 combines with J gene TRBJ2-7; no firm D call. Germline assignment: CDR1 SGDLS and CDR2 YYNGEE. Trimming pared 4 bases from V and 0 bases from J, leaving 11 bases between. This CDR3 region has 14 residues. The CDR3 region has the DNA TGTGCCAGCAGCCGGACGACGGCCTCCTACGAGCAGTACTTC. Amino acid sequence: CASSRTTASYEQYF. Variable domain in full (rest from reference TRBV9 and TRBJ2-7): DSGVTQTPKHLITATGQRVTLRCSPRSGDLSVYWYQQSLDQGLQFLIQYYNGEERAKGNILERFSAQQFPDLHSELNLSSLELGDSALYFCASSRTTASYEQYFGPGTRLTVT.

This sequence joins TRBV9 and TRBJ2-7; 9 bases are a match to TRBD1. The V and J ends lost 3 bases and 5 bases, in that order; junction bases with no gene match: 12. This CDR3 region has 16 residues. In germline, CDR1 is SGDLS, CDR2 YYNGEE. CDR3 sequence: CASSAHTGGNFDEQYF. The CDR3 coding sequence is TGTGCCAGCAGCGCGCATACAGGGGGCAATTTCGACGAGCAGTACTTC.

This clonotype was detected many times. V gene TRBV9 combines with J gene TRBJ2-5; no clear D gene. V was trimmed by 0 bases and J by 2 bases, leaving 17 bases between them. The length of the CDR3 is 17 residues. Germline lookup yields CDR1 SGDLS and CDR2 YYNGEE. CDR3 nucleotide sequence: TGTGCCAGCAGCGTAGCCCCTCTTCTTGGCGTTCAAGAGACCCAGTACTTC. This translates into CASSVAPLLGVQETQYF.

Many counts were recorded for this clonotype. The chain has TRBV9 and TRBJ2-3; D might be TRBD1 (6 bases). From germline, CDR1 is SGDLS and CDR2 YYNGEE. The CDR3 totals 16 residues. The V and J ends lost 2 bases and 0 bases respectively, with 13 bases between them. CDR3 in DNA: TGTGCCAGCAGCGTCCGGGACACAACTAGCACAGATACGCAGTATTTT. Its translation is CASSVRDTTSTDTQYF.

This clonotype was observed at least ten times. This chain connects TRBV9 to TRBJ2-7; perhaps TRBD2 as D (6 bases). CDR3 length: 15 residues. Trimming removed 0 bases at V and 4 bases at J, with 14 bases between. Germline-derived CDR1 and CDR2 are SGDLS and YYNGEE. The CDR3, as DNA: TGTGCCAGCAGCGTAGATGGGACTTCGCTTTACGAGCAGTACTTC. Translating gives CASSVDGTSLYEQYF. Full variable domain (rest looked up from reference TRBV9 and TRBJ2-7): DSGVTQTPKHLITATGQRVTLRCSPRSGDLSVYWYQQSLDQGLQFLIQYYNGEERAKGNILERFSAQQFPDLHSELNLSSLELGDSALYFCASSVDGTSLYEQYFGPGTRLTVT.